The 28 T cell receptor beta chains given below trace back to one sample, sequenced in a study of post-analysis software for immune sequencing data. Findings and limits, study-wide: Included in a set of roughly five TRBV segments more frequent in patients than controls were TRBV5-6, TRBV5-1 and TRBV20-1.

Their antigens remain unidentified. Included in the TCR beta cDNA libraries were unique molecular identifiers. Each CDR3 protein gets one entry after TCRdb re-called the PCR reads with MiXCR. There are hundreds of thousands of distinct CDR3 sequences in the sample; about 40% occur only once, and more than 1.5% lies in the top ten. Sequencing was done on a sample of blood. Source of these receptors: a girl aged 10 to 17 with multiple sclerosis.

There are a few counts of this clonotype. The V call is TRBV25-1, the J call TRBJ2-5; the match to TRBD1 covers 8 bases. CDR1 MGHDK and CDR2 SYGVNS come from the germline V gene. Trimming took 5 bases from V and 5 from J; bases not matched to a gene: 4. This CDR3 spans 13 amino acids. CDR3 sequence: CASSRTGWETQYF. The CDR3 DNA follows: TGTGCCAGCAGTCGGACAGGGTGGGAGACCCAGTACTTC.

The V call is TRBV4-2, the J call TRBJ1-1; possible D gene TRBD1, 5 bases. The CDR3 has 15 amino acids. Germline V CDR1 and CDR2: LGHNA, YNFKEQ. Trimming stripped 6 bases from V and 4 bases from J, with 18 bases between. CDR3 coding DNA: TGTGCCAGCAGGGACTCCGAGGCGGGGGGCACTGAAGCTTTCTTT. Protein product: CASRDSEAGGTEAFF.

This clonotype occurred a few times. The V call is TRBV27, the J call TRBJ1-1, with unresolved D. CDR1 MNHEY and CDR2 SMNVEV come from the germline V gene (reference sequence). Trimming took off 4 bases at V and 4 bases at J, with 13 bases between the two ends. CDR3 length: 14 residues. In DNA, the CDR3 is TGTGCCAGCAGTTATGGGGAGTCGGGCACTGAAGCTTTCTTT. Protein product: CASSYGESGTEAFF.

CDR3 loop: CASSPQAGSNQPQHF. DNA of the CDR3: TGTGCCAGCAGCCCCCAGGCGGGTAGCAATCAGCCCCAGCATTTT. This chain joins TRBV7-2 and TRBJ1-5, with D unclear. Deletions cut 5 bases from V and 0 bases from J, with 11 bases between. CDR1 and CDR2 from the germline V gene are SGHTA and FQGNSA. The CDR3 loop spans 15 amino acids.

The V and J genes are TRBV7-2 and TRBJ2-3, with 8 nucleotides matching TRBD1. The length of the CDR3 is 14 residues. Per the germline V gene, CDR1 is SGHTA and CDR2 is FQGNSA. With V trimmed by 6 bases and J by 7 bases, 9 bases remained unmatched. The CDR3 loop reads CASRPGQGYYTQYF. CDR3 bases: TGTGCCAGCAGACCAGGACAGGGATACTATACGCAGTATTTT.

DNA for the CDR3: TGTGCCAGTGCCTTGGCAGGGCCCAGCTATGGCTACACCTTC. Encoded protein: CASALAGPSYGYTF. The chain has TRBV28 and TRBJ1-2, with D tentatively TRBD1 (5 bases). Germline V gene sequence: CDR1 MDHEN, CDR2 SYDVKM. V lost 9 bases and J 4 bases, leaving 18 bases between the germline ends. The CDR3 runs 14 residues.

The V and J genes are TRBV5-1 and TRBJ1-2, with D possibly matching TRBD1 (5 bases). Trimming removed 0 bases from V and 8 bases from J, with 17 bases in between. Per the germline V gene, CDR1 is SGHRS and CDR2 is YFSETQ. The CDR3 has 15 amino acids. In nucleotides, the CDR3 is TGCGCCAGCAGCTTGGGGCAGGGAGTCGGTCCCGGCTACACCTTC. Its translation: CASSLGQGVGPGYTF. The full variable domain, completed using reference TRBV5-1 and TRBJ1-2, is KAGVTQTPRYLIKTRGQQVTLSCSPISGHRSVSWYQQTPGQGLQFLFEYFSETQRNKGNFPGRFSGRQFSNSRSEMNVSTLELGDSALYLCASSLGQGVGPGYTFGSGTRLTVV.

The J gene is TRBJ1-2, the V gene TRBV9; TRBD1 matches 7 bases. Trimming took 0 bases from V and 7 from J; bases not matched to a gene: 9. This CDR3 has 15 residues. Germline CDR1 and CDR2: SGDLS and YYNGEE. In nucleotides, the CDR3 is TGTGCCAGCAGCGTAGATCCCACAGGGGAGTCTGGCTACACCTTC. Its translation is CASSVDPTGESGYTF.

The chain employs TRBV5-1 and TRBJ1-4; TRBD1 aligns across 9 bases. The CDR3 runs to 19 residues. With V trimmed by 9 bases and J by 2 bases, 20 bases remained unmatched. In germline, CDR1 is SGHRS, CDR2 YFSETQ. For the CDR3, the DNA is TGCGCCACCACTGGAAGGGACAGGGTCCCCTGGGCTACTAATGAAAAACTGTTTTTT. Translated, it gives CATTGRDRVPWATNEKLFF. The whole variable domain, filled in from reference TRBV5-1 and TRBJ1-4, reads KAGVTQTPRYLIKTRGQQVTLSCSPISGHRSVSWYQQTPGQGLQFLFEYFSETQRNKGNFPGRFSGRQFSNSRSEMNVSTLELGDSALYLCATTGRDRVPWATNEKLFFGSGTQLSVL.

The chain has TRBV5-1 and TRBJ1-1; D possibly corresponds to TRBD1 (6 bases). This CDR3 comprises 15 residues. Germline values: CDR1 SGHRS, CDR2 YFSETQ. V lost 0 bases, J lost 5 bases, and 14 bases lay in between. CDR3 region: CASSLVQGTGTEAFF. The CDR3 nucleotides read TGCGCCAGCAGCTTGGTCCAGGGGACGGGGACTGAAGCTTTCTTT. The complete variable domain, with remaining parts taken from reference TRBV5-1 and TRBJ1-1, reads KAGVTQTPRYLIKTRGQQVTLSCSPISGHRSVSWYQQTPGQGLQFLFEYFSETQRNKGNFPGRFSGRQFSNSRSEMNVSTLELGDSALYLCASSLVQGTGTEAFFGQGTRLTVV.

This clonotype has a handful of counts. The V call is TRBV4-1, the J call TRBJ2-5; D assignment may be TRBD1 or TRBD2 (6 bases each). The J call may be mistaken, given a closer DNA end match to TRBJ2-7. Germline V gene data show CDR1 as MGHRA and CDR2 as YSYEKL. The CDR3 has 13 amino acids. In DNA, the CDR3 is TGCGCCAGCAGCCAGAGGGGGGAGGACGAGCAGTACTTC. It codes for CASSQRGEDEQYF.

This chain links TRBV27 with TRBJ2-7, with 9 bases that match TRBD2. The V gene end was trimmed by 6 bases and the J gene end by 1 base; junction bases not matched to a gene: 10. The length of the CDR3 is 16 residues. From germline, CDR1 is MNHEY and CDR2 SMNVEV (reference sequence). The CDR3 here is CASSRLSLAGSYEQYF. The CDR3 nucleotides read TGTGCCAGCAGCCGACTGAGCCTAGCGGGGTCCTACGAGCAGTACTTC.

V is TRBV20-1 and J is TRBJ2-3; D is perhaps TRBD2 (6 bases). Germline CDR1 DFQATT, CDR2 SNEGSKA (reference sequence). Trimming cost V 0 bases and J 3 bases, with 10 bases left between them. The CDR3 contains 14 residues. The CDR3 nucleotides are TGCAGTGCTAGAGATGGGAGGAAAACAGATACGCAGTATTTT. This encodes CSARDGRKTDTQYF.

The rearrangement uses TRBV4-2 and TRBJ2-3, with unresolved D. The CDR3 loop spans 14 amino acids. The germline V gene has CDR1 LGHNA and CDR2 YNFKEQ. V was shortened by 0 bases and J by 4 bases, with 8 bases between the two germline ends. The CDR3 region has the DNA TGTGCCAGCAGCCAAGATACCCCCCCAGATACGCAGTATTTT. Protein sequence: CASSQDTPPDTQYF.

This clonotype was seen more than once but under ten times. V gene TRBV13 combines with J gene TRBJ2-3; D not resolved. This CDR3 has 15 residues. V shed 7 bases and J shed 0 bases, with 14 bases lying between them. The germline gives CDR1 PRHDT, CDR2 FYEKMQ (reference sequence). The DNA for the CDR3 is TGTGCCAGCACGCTTGACGTAACTAGCACAGATACGCAGTATTTT. This gives the protein CASTLDVTSTDTQYF.

The V call is TRBV29-1, the J call TRBJ2-1; 14 bases line up with TRBD2. The junction had 11 bases not matched to a gene; V was cut back by 3 bases and J by 7 bases. The CDR3 sequence is 17 residues long. Germline CDR1 and CDR2: SQVTM and ANQGSEA. CDR3: CSVDVLTSGRAGNEQFF. The CDR3 DNA follows: TGCAGCGTTGATGTCCTGACTAGCGGGAGGGCTGGGAATGAGCAGTTCTTC.

This chain uses TRBV24-1 with TRBJ2-6, with D maybe TRBD1 (6 bases). The CDR3 spans 17 residues. Deletions cut 4 bases from V and 0 bases from J, with 12 bases between. CDR1 and CDR2 from the germline V gene are KGHDR and SFDVKD. This CDR3 is CATSDSTGFSGANVLTF. The CDR3 region has the DNA TGTGCCACCAGTGACTCGACAGGATTCTCTGGGGCCAACGTCCTGACTTTC.

DNA of the CDR3: TGCAGTGCTAGATCGGCGGGGACAGGAGAGTACACTGAAGCTTTCTTT. Protein product: CSARSAGTGEYTEAFF. The chain employs TRBV20-1 and TRBJ1-1; 8 nucleotides align to TRBD1. V was pared by 2 bases and J by 3 bases, with 11 bases of the junction left unmatched. The CDR3 has 16 residues. CDR1 and CDR2 (germline): DFQATT, SNEGSKA (reference sequence).

This chain connects TRBV10-3 to TRBJ1-6; D might be TRBD1 (5 bases). Germline-derived CDR1 and CDR2 are ENHRY and SYGVKD. Trimming took off 4 bases at V and 8 bases at J, with 12 bases between the two ends. The CDR3 length is 14 residues. The CDR3, as DNA: TGTGCCATCAGTGGCGCAGGGCGGGATTCACCCCTCCACTTT. Translating gives CAISGAGRDSPLHF.

The chain combines TRBV5-6 with TRBJ2-5; TRBD1 or TRBD2 may be the D gene (5 bases each). CDR3 size: 14 residues. V lost 4 bases and J lost 5, with 15 bases in between. CDR1 is SGHDT, CDR2 YYEEEE, per germline. The CDR3 DNA reads as TGTGCCAGCAGCAAGAGGGTAAGGGGTGAGACCCAGTACTTC. Residues: CASSKRVRGETQYF.

V gene TRBV20-1 combines with J gene TRBJ1-2, with D possibly TRBD1 on 5 matching bases. Germline V gene lookup returns CDR1 DFQATT and CDR2 SNEGSKA (reference sequence). CDR3 size: 15 residues. V was clipped by 0 bases and J by 7 bases, with 18 bases between them. CDR3 in DNA: TGCAGTGCTAGAGATCCCCGGGGGGTCTTCGGTGGCTACACCTTC. It yields the protein CSARDPRGVFGGYTF.

This clonotype has just a few counts. This chain links TRBV10-3 with TRBJ1-5; perhaps TRBD1 as D (5 bases). V lost 2 bases to trimming and J lost 6 bases, with 11 bases between them. Germline loops: CDR1 ENHRY, CDR2 SYGVKD. The CDR3 extends over 14 amino acids. The CDR3 sequence: CAISEPQGGQPQHF. The CDR3 bases are TGTGCCATCAGTGAGCCTCAGGGAGGTCAGCCCCAGCATTTT.

The chain combines TRBV20-1 with TRBJ1-1, with D hard to call. Germline values: CDR1 DFQATT, CDR2 SNEGSKA (reference sequence). V was cut by 4 bases and J by 1 base, with 7 bases left in between. The CDR3 loop spans 12 amino acids. CDR3 nucleotides: TGCAGTGCTACAATGGCGAACACTGAAGCTTTCTTT. Its protein is CSATMANTEAFF.

V usage is TRBV29-1 and J usage is TRBJ2-7; D is uncertain. Germline V gives CDR1 SQVTM, CDR2 ANQGSEA. The CDR3 sequence is 12 residues long. Trimming removed 3 bases from V and 1 base from J, with 7 bases in between. CDR3 sequence (DNA): TGCAGCGTTGAGGGCACTTCCTACGAGCAGTACTTC. Its translation: CSVEGTSYEQYF.

The chain combines TRBV5-5 with TRBJ1-5; D is possibly TRBD1 (5 bases). This CDR3 is 16 amino acids long. Trimming removed 4 bases at V and 5 bases at J, with 19 bases between. CDR1 is SGHKS, CDR2 YYEKEE, per germline (reference sequence). The CDR3: CASSPGTVNRDQPQHF. The CDR3, as DNA: TGTGCCAGCAGCCCTGGGACTGTGAATCGAGATCAGCCCCAGCATTTT.

This clonotype showed up just a few times. The rearrangement links TRBV7-2 to TRBJ2-1; 9 bases map to TRBD2. Looked up from germline, CDR1 is SGHTA and CDR2 is FQGNSA. Losses at the gene ends were 8 bases for V and 0 bases for J; bases not matched to a gene: 8. The CDR3 is 16 amino acids. The CDR3 sequence is CASVPAGGRSYNEQFF. The CDR3 DNA is TGTGCCAGCGTCCCCGCGGGGGGGCGCTCCTACAATGAGCAGTTCTTC. Full variable domain (outside the CDR3, taken from reference TRBV7-2 and TRBJ2-1): GAGVSQSPSNKVTEKGKDVELRCDPISGHTALYWYRQSLGQGLEFLIYFQGNSAPDKSGLPSDRFSAERTGGSVSTLTIQRTQQEDSAVYLCASVPAGGRSYNEQFFGPGTRLTVL.

This clonotype was detected a few times. The genes are TRBV3-1 and TRBJ1-5, with a possible D match to TRBD1 (5 bases). The V gene lost 1 base and the J gene lost 3 bases, with 13 bases spanning the gap. CDR1 and CDR2 from the germline V gene are LGHDT and YNNKEL (reference sequence). CDR3 size: 16 residues. The CDR3 sequence is CASSQGGRVDNQPQHF. CDR3 DNA sequence: TGTGCCAGCAGCCAAGGCGGCAGGGTAGACAATCAGCCCCAGCATTTT.

This clonotype showed up just a few times. This sequence joins TRBV20-1 and TRBJ2-5, with 14 bases identical to TRBD2. With the DNA end fitting TRBJ2-7 better, the J assignment may be wrong. Germline lookup yields CDR1 DFQATT and CDR2 SNEGSKA (reference sequence). This CDR3 comprises 17 residues. The DNA of the CDR3 is TGCAGTGCTAGACAAATGGGACTAGCGGGAGCGGTGAACGAGCAGTACTTC. This codes for CSARQMGLAGAVNEQYF.